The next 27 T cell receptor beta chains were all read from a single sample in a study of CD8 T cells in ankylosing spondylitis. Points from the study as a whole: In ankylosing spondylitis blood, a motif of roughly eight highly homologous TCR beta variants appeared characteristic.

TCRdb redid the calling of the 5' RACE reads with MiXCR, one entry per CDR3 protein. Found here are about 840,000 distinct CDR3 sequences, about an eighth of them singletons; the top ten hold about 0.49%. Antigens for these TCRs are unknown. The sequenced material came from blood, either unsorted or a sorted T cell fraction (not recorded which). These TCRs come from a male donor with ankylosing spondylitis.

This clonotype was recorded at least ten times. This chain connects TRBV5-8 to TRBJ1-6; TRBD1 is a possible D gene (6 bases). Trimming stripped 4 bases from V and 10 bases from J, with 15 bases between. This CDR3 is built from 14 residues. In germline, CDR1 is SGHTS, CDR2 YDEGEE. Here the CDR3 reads CASSRAGGASPLHF. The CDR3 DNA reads TGTGCCAGCAGCCGCGCGGGGGGCGCGTCACCCCTCCACTTT.

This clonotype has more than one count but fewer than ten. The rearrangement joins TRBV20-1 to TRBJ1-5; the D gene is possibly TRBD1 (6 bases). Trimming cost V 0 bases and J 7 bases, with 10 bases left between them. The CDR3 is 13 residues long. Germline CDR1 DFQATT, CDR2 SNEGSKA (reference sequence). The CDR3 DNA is TGCAGTGCTAGAGATTTACAGGGACAGCCCCAGCATTTT. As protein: CSARDLQGQPQHF.

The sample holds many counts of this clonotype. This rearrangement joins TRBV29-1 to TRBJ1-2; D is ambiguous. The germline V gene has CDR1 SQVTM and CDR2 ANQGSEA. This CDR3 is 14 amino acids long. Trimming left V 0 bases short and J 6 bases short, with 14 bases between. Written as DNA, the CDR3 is TGCAGCGTTGAAGATATGTCCCACTCGGATGGCTACACCTTC. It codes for CSVEDMSHSDGYTF. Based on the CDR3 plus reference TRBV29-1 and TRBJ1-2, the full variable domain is SAVISQKPSRDICQRGTSLTIQCQVDSQVTMMFWYRQQPGQSLTLIATANQGSEATYESGFVIDKFPISRPNLTFSTLTVSNMSPEDSSIYLCSVEDMSHSDGYTFGSGTRLTVV.

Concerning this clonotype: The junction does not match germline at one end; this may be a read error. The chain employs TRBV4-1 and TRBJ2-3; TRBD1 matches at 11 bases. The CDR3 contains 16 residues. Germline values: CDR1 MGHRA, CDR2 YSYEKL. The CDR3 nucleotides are TGCGCCAGCAGTCAAGGACAGGGGGCCGGCACAGATACGCAGTATTTT. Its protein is CASSQGQGAGTDTQYF.

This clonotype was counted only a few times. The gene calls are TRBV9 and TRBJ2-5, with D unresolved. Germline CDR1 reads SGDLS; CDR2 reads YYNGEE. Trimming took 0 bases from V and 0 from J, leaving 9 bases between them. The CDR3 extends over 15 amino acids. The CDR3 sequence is CASSVDNGYQETQYF. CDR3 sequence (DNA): TGTGCCAGCAGCGTAGATAACGGGTACCAAGAGACCCAGTACTTC.

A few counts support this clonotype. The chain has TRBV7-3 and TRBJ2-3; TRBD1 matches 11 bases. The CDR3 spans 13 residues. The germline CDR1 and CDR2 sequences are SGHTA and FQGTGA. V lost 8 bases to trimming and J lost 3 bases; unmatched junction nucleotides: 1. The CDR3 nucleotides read TGTGCCAGCGGGGACAGGGGGACAGATACGCAGTATTTT. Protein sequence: CASGDRGTDTQYF.

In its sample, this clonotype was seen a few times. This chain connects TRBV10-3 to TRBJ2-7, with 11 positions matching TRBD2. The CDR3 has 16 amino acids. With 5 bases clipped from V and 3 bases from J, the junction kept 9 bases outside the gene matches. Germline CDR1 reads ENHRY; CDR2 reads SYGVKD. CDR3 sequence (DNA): TGTGCCATCAGTACGGCCGGACTAGCGGGCTTCTACGAGCAGTACTTC. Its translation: CAISTAGLAGFYEQYF.

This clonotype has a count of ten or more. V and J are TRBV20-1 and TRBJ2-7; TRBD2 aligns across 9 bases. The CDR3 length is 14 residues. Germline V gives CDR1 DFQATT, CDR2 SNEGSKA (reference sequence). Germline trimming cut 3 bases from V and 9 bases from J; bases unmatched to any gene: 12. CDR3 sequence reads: CSASRLAALTGQYF. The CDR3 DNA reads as TGCAGTGCTAGCAGACTAGCGGCGCTTACGGGGCAGTACTTC.

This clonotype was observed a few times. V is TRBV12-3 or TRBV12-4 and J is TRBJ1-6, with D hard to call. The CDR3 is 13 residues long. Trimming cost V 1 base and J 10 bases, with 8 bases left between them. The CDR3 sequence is CASSLGHRSPLHF. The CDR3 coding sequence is TGTGCCAGCAGTTTAGGGCACCGCTCACCCCTCCACTTT.

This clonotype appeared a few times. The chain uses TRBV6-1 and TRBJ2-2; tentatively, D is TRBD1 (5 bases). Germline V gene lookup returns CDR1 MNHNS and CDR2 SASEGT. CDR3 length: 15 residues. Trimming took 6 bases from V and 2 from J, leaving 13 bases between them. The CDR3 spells CASRLRQRNTGELFF. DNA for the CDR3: TGTGCCAGCAGACTCCGACAGAGAAACACCGGGGAGCTGTTTTTT.

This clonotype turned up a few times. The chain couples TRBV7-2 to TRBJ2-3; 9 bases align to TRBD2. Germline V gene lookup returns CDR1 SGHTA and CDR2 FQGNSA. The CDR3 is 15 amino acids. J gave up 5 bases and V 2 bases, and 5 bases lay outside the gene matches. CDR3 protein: CASSLWGGRVDTQYF. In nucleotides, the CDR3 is TGTGCCAGCAGCTTATGGGGCGGGAGGGTAGATACGCAGTATTTT.

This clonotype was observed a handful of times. In DNA, the CDR3 is TGCAGTGCTCAATCCGGGACTAGCGGCTACAATGAGCAGTTCTTC. This translates into CSAQSGTSGYNEQFF. The chain employs TRBV20-1 and TRBJ2-1; 11 nucleotides match TRBD2. The trim removed 5 bases at V and 3 bases at J, leaving 6 bases unmatched. Germline assignment: CDR1 DFQATT and CDR2 SNEGSKA (reference sequence). This CDR3 has 15 amino acids.

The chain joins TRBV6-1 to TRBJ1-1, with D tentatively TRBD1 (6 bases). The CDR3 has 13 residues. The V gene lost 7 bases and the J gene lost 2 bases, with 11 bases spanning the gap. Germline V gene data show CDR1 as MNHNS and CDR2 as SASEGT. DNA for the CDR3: TGTGCCAGCAAGGACAGCCAAAACACTGAAGCTTTCTTT. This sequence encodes CASKDSQNTEAFF.

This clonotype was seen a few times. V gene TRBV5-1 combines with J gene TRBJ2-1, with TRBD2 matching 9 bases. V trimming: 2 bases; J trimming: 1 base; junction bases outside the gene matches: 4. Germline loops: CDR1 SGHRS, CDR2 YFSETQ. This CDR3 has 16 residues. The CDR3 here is CASSLLTSGSYNEQFF. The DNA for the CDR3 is TGCGCCAGCAGCTTACTGACTAGCGGATCCTACAATGAGCAGTTCTTC.

CDR3 sequence reads: CACPLWGSTDTQYF. In DNA, the CDR3 is TGTGCCTGTCCGTTGTGGGGTAGCACAGATACGCAGTATTTT. The V gene is TRBV6-4, the J gene TRBJ2-3; D is unclear. The length of the CDR3 is 14 residues. Trimming cost V 11 bases and J 0 bases, with 15 bases left between them. Per the germline V gene, CDR1 is MRHNA and CDR2 is SNTAGT.

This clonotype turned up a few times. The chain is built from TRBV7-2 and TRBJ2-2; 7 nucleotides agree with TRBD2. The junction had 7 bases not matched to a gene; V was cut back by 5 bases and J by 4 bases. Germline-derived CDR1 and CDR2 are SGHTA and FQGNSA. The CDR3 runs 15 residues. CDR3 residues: CASSPLAAPTGELFF. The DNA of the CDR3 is TGTGCCAGCAGCCCTCTAGCGGCTCCCACCGGGGAGCTGTTTTTT.

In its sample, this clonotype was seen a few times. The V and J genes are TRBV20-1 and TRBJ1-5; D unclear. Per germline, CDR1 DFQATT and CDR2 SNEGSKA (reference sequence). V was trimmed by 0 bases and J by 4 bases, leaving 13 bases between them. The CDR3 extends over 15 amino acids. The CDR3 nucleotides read TGCAGTGCTAGAGACCTCGGACTGGGAAATCAGCCCCAGCATTTT. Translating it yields CSARDLGLGNQPQHF.

CDR3 sequence reads: CATSRGGTTDNEQFF. CDR3 sequence (DNA): TGTGCCACCAGCAGAGGTGGGACTACCGACAATGAGCAGTTCTTC. The chain combines TRBV15 with TRBJ2-1; 7 bases agree with TRBD2. Trimming cost V 1 base and J 5 bases; bases outside gene matches: 5. The CDR3 runs 15 residues. CDR1 and CDR2 (germline): LNHNV, YYDKDF (reference sequence). The full variable domain, its missing parts supplied by reference TRBV15 and TRBJ2-1, is DAMVIQNPRYQVTQFGKPVTLSCSQTLNHNVMYWYQQKSSQAPKLLFHYYDKDFNNEADTPDNFQSRRPNTSFCFLDIRSPGLGDTAMYLCATSRGGTTDNEQFFGPGTRLTVL.

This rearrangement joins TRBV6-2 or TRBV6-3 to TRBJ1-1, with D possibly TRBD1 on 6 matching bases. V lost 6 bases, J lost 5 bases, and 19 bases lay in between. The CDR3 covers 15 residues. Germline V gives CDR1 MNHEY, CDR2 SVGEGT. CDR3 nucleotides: TGTGCCAGCAGCCCTGGCAGGGGTCGATGGACTGAAGCTTTCTTT. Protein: CASSPGRGRWTEAFF.

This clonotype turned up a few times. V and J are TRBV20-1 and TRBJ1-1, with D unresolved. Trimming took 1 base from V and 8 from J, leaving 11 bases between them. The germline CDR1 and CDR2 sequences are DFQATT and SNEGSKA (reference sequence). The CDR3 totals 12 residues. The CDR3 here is CSARGHWMEAFF. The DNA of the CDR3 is TGCAGTGCTAGAGGCCACTGGATGGAAGCTTTCTTT.

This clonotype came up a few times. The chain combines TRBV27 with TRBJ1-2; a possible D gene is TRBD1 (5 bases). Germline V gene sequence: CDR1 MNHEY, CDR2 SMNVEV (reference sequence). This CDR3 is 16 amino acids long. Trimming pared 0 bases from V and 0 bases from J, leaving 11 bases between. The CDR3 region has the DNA TGTGCCAGCAGTTTATCCACAGGTTTGGCTAACTATGGCTACACCTTC. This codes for CASSLSTGLANYGYTF.

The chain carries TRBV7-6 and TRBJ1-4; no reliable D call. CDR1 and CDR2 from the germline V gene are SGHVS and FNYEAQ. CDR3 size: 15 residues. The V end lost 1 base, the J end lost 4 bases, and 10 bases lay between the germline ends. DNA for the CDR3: TGTGCCAGCAGCTTAGGGCCATCAGATAATGAAAAACTGTTTTTT. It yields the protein CASSLGPSDNEKLFF.

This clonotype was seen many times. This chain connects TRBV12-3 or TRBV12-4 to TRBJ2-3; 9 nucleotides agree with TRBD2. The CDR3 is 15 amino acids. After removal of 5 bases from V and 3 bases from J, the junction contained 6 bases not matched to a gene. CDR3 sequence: CASSDSGGLTDTQYF. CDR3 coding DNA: TGTGCCAGCAGTGACAGCGGGGGGCTGACAGATACGCAGTATTTT.

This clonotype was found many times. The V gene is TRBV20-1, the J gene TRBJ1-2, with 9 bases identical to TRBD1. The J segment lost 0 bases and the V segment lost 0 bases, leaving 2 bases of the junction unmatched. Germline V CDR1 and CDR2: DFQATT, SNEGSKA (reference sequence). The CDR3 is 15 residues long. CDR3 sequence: CSARDRTGANYGYTF. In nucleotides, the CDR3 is TGCAGTGCTAGAGATCGGACAGGGGCTAACTATGGCTACACCTTC.

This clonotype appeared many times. The CDR3 DNA sequence: TGTGCCAGCAGCGTCGGTTTGGCCACAGATACGCAGTATTTT. Amino acids: CASSVGLATDTQYF. This chain uses TRBV9 with TRBJ2-3; no clear D. The V gene lost 2 bases and the J gene lost 2 bases, with 9 bases spanning the gap. The V gene's germline CDR1 is SGDLS and CDR2 YYNGEE. This CDR3 is 14 amino acids long. The entire variable domain, with the rest obtained from reference TRBV9 and TRBJ2-3, is as follows: DSGVTQTPKHLITATGQRVTLRCSPRSGDLSVYWYQQSLDQGLQFLIQYYNGEERAKGNILERFSAQQFPDLHSELNLSSLELGDSALYFCASSVGLATDTQYFGPGTRLTVL.

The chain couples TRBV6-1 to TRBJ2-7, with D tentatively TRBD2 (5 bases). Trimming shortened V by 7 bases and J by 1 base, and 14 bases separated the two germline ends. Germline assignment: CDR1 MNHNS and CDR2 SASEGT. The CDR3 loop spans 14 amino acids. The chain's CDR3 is CASTQASLSYEQYF. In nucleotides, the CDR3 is TGTGCCAGCACCCAGGCTAGCCTTTCCTACGAGCAGTACTTC.

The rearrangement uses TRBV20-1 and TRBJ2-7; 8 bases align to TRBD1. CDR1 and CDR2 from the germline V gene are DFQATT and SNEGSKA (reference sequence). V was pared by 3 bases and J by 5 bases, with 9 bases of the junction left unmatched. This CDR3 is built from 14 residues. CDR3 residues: CSASPGQGTDEQYF. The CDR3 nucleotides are TGCAGTGCTAGTCCAGGACAGGGTACGGACGAGCAGTACTTC.